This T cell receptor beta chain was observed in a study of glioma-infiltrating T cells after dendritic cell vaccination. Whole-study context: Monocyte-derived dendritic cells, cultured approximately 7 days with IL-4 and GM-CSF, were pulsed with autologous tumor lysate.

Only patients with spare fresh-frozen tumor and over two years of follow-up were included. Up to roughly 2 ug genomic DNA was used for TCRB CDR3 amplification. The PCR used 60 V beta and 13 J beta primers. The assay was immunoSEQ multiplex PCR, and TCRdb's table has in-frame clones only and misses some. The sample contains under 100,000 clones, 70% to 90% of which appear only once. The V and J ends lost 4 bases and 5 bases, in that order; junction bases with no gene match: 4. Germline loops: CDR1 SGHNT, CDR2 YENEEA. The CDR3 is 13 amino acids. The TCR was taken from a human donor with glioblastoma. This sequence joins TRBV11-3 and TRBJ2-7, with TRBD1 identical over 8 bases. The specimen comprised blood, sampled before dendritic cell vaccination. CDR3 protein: CASSSGQGDEQYF. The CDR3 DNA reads TGTGCCAGCAGCTCCGGACAGGGAGACGAGCAGTACTTC. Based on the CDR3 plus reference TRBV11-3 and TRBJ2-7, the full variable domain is EAGVVQSPRYKIIEKKQPVAFWCNPISGHNTLYWYLQNLGQGPELLIRYENEEAVDDSQLPKDRFSAERLKGVDSTLKIQPAELGDSAVYLCASSSGQGDEQYFGPGTRLTVT.